The source of this T cell receptor beta chain is a study of T cells in Graves' hyperthyroidism and ophthalmopathy. Whole-study context: Specimen type is peripheral blood, collected at initial diagnosis prior to any treatment.

Amplified TCR beta CDR3 regions derived from RNA transcripts. A first-round RT-PCR of the TCR CDR3 used the HTBI primer set. TCRdb processed the multiplex PCR reads anew with MiXCR; each CDR3 protein has one entry. The profile shows about half a million distinct CDR3 sequences, roughly 20% of them singletons. The sample holds many counts of this clonotype. The sequenced sample was blood. The TCR comes from a man in his late teens or twenties with Graves' hyperthyroidism.

The CDR3 nucleotides read TGTGCCAGCAGCCACCGGGGCACCCACTATGGCTACACCTTC. It is translated as CASSHRGTHYGYTF. The chain employs TRBV28 and TRBJ1-2, with D tentatively TRBD1 (5 bases). The CDR3 has 14 residues. V lost 6 bases, J lost 3 bases, and 14 bases lay in between. Germline-derived CDR1 and CDR2 are MDHEN and SYDVKM.